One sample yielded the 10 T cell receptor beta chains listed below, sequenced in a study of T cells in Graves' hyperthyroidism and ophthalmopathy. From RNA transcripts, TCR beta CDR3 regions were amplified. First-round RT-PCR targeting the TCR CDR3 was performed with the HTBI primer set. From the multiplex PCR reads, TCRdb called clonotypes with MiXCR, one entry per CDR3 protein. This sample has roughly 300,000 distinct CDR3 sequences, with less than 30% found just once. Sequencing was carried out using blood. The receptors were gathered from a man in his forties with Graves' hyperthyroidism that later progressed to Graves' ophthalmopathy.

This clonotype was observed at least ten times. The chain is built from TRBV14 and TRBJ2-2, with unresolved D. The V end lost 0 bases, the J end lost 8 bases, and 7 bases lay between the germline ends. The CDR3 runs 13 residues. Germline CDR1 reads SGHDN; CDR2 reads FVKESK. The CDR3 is CASSQDRLGELFF. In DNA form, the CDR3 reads TGTGCCAGCAGCCAAGATAGGTTGGGGGAGCTGTTTTTT.

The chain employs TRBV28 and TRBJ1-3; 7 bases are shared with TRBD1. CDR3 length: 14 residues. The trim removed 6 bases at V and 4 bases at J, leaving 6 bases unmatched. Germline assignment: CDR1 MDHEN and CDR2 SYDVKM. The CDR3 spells CASREYRGGNTIYF. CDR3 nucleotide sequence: TGTGCCAGCAGGGAATACAGGGGCGGAAACACCATATATTTT. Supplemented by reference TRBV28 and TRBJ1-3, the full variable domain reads DVKVTQSSRYLVKRTGEKVFLECVQDMDHENMFWYRQDPGLGLRLIYFSYDVKMKEKGDIPEGYSVSREKKERFSLILESASTNQTSMYLCASREYRGGNTIYFGEGSWLTVV.

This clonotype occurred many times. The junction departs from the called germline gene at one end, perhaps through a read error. The CDR3, as DNA: TGTGCCAGCAGCCAATCCCGCTCGGCGGATCTAGCCGAAAACATTCAGTACTTC. Its translation: CASSQSRSADLAENIQYF. The chain links TRBV14 to TRBJ2-4; a weak D match, TRBD2 (5 bases). The CDR3 has 18 amino acids. Germline assignment: CDR1 SGHDN and CDR2 FVKESK.

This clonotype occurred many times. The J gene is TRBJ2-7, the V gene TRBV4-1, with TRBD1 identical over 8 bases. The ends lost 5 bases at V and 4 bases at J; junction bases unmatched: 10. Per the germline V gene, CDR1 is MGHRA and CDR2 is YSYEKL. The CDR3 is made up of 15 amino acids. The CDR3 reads CASSFGQGGTYEQYF. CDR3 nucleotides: TGCGCCAGCAGCTTTGGACAGGGAGGAACTTACGAGCAGTACTTC.

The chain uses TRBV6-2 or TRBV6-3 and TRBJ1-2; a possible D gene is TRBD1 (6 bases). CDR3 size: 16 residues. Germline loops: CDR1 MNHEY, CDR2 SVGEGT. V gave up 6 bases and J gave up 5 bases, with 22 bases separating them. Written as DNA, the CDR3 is TGTGCCAGCAGGCCCCGGACAGACCAGACCCTTTATGGCTACACCTTC. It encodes CASRPRTDQTLYGYTF.

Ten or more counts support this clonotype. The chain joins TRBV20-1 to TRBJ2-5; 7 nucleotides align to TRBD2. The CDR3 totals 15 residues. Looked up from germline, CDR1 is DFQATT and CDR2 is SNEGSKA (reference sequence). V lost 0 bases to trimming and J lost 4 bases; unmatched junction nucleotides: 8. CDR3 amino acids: CSARDWAGVVETQYF. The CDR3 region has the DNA TGCAGTGCTAGAGATTGGGCGGGAGTAGTAGAGACCCAGTACTTC.

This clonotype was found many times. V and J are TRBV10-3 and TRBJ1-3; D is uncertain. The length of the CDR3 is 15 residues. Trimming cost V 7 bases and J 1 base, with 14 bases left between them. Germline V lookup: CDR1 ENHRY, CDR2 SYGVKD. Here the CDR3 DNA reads TGTGCCATCAAAGGCGCACAGAGTTCTGGAAACACCATATATTTT. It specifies CAIKGAQSSGNTIYF.

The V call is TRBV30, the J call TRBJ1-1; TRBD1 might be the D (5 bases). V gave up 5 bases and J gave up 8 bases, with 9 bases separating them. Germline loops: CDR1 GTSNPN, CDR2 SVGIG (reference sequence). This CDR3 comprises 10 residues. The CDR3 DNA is TGTGCCTGGGTGGGGGGGGAAGCTTTCTTT. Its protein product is CAWVGGEAFF.

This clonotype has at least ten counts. The CDR3 sequence is CAWVPSSGNTIYF. In DNA, the CDR3 is TGTGCCTGGGTCCCCAGCTCTGGAAACACCATATATTTT. The chain links TRBV30 to TRBJ1-3; D remains ambiguous. The V gene lost 5 bases and the J gene lost 0 bases, with 8 bases spanning the gap. In germline, CDR1 is GTSNPN, CDR2 SVGIG (reference sequence). The CDR3 is 13 amino acids.

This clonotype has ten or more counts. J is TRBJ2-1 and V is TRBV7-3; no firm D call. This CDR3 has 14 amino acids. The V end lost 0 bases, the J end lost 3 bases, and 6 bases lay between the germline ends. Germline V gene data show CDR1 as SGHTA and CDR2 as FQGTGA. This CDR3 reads CASSLTSSYNEQFF. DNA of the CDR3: TGTGCCAGCAGCTTAACGTCTAGCTACAATGAGCAGTTCTTC.